This TCR beta chain was profiled in a study of T cell repertoires in cytomegalovirus infection. Study-level background: An indication of both CMV infection and matching HLA type came from public TCR beta signatures. Notes on the study in general: The ex vivo response showed dominance by HLA-C-restricted CMV-specific TCR beta clonotypes. The cumulative frequency of public TCR beta families distinguished individuals who carried CMV together with the relevant HLA.

V was trimmed by 4 bases and J by 3 bases, leaving 13 bases between them. Germline V gives CDR1 SGHRS, CDR2 YFSETQ. The CDR3 contains 14 residues. Each CDR3 protein gets one entry after TCRdb re-called the reads with MiXCR. The table lists 740,000 or so distinct CDR3 sequences, roughly 36% of them singletons. Notes on this clonotype: Its antigen is unknown.

V gene TRBV5-1 combines with J gene TRBJ1-2; D gene uncertain. The source of this sequence is a human donor in good health (CMV status not recorded). Some clones in this sample may be carry-over from other donors' samples. Sequences were obtained from PBMCs. CDR3 DNA: TGCGCCAGCAGCCCGGATGAAAGGGACTATGGCTACACCTTC. Its translation: CASSPDERDYGYTF.